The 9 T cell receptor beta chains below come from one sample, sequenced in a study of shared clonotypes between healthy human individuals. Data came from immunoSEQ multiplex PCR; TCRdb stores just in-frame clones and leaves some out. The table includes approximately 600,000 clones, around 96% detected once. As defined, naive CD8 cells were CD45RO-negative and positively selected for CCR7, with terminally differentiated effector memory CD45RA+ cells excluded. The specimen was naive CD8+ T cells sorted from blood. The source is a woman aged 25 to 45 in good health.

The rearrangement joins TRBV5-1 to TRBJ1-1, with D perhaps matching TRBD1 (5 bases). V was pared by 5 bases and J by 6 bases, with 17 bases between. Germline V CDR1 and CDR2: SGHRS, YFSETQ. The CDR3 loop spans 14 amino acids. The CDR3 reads CASSYLGGGAEAFF. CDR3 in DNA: TGCGCCAGCAGTTACCTAGGAGGAGGGGCTGAAGCTTTCTTT.

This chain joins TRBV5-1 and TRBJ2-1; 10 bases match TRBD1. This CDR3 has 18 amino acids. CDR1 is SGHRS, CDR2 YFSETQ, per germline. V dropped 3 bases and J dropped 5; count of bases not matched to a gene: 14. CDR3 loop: CASSWSRDRGQGDNEQFF. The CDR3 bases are TGCGCCAGCAGCTGGTCCCGGGACAGGGGACAAGGGGACAATGAGCAGTTCTTC.

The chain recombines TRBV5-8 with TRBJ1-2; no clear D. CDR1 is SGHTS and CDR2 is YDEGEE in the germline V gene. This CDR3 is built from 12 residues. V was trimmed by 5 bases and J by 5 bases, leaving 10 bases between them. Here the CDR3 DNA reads TGTGCCAGCAGATCAGGAATATATGGCTACACCTTC. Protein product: CASRSGIYGYTF.

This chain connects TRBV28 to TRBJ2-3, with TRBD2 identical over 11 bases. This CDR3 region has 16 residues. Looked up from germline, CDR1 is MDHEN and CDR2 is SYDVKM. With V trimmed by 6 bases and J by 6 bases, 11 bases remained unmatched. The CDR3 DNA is TGTGCCAGCAGCCGCCTACTAGCGGGAGACGAGGATACGCAGTATTTT. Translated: CASSRLLAGDEDTQYF.

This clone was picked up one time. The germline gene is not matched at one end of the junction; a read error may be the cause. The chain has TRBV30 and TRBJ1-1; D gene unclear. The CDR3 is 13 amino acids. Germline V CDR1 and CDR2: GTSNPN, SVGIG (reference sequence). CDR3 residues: CAWSVGLKTEAFF. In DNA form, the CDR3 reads TGTGCCTGGAGTGTGGGGTTGAAGACTGAAGCTTTCTTT.

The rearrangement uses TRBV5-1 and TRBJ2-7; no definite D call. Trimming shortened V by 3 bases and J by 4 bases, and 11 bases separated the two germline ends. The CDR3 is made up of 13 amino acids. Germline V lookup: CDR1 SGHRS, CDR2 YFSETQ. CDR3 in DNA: TGCGCCAGCAGCTCCAGCACCCCGTACGAGCAGTACTTC. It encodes CASSSSTPYEQYF.

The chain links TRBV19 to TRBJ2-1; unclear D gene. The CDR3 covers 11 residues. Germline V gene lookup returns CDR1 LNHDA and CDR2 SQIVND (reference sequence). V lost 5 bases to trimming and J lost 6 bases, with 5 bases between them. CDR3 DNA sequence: TGTGCCAGTAGTTATGGCAATGAGCAGTTCTTC. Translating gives CASSYGNEQFF.

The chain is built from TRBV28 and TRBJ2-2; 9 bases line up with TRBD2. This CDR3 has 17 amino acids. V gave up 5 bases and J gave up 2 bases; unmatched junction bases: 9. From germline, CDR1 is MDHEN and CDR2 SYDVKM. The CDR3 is CASSPFGLATNTGELFF. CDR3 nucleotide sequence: TGTGCCAGCAGTCCCTTCGGACTAGCGACTAACACCGGGGAGCTGTTTTTT.

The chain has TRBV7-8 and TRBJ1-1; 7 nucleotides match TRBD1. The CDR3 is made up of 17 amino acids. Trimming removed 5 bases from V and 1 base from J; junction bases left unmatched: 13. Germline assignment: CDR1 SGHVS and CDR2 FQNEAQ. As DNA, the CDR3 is TGTGCCAGCAGCCCGCGCACTAGACAGGGAAAGAACACTGAAGCTTTCTTT. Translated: CASSPRTRQGKNTEAFF.